This T cell receptor (beta chain) was identified in a study of T cell changes during pregnancy in multiple sclerosis. TCRdb's copy holds only in-frame clones and misses some; the assay was immunoSEQ multiplex PCR. This table has around 62,000 clones, approximately 90% appearing once. Germline assignment: CDR1 LGHNA and CDR2 YNFKEQ. CDR3 length: 19 residues. Trimming cost V 1 base and J 4 bases, with 25 bases left between them. This specimen was peripheral blood, taken in the third trimester of pregnancy. V and J are TRBV4-2 and TRBJ1-2, with D possibly TRBD1 on 5 matching bases. The receptor was derived from a female donor with multiple sclerosis, enrolled in a pregnancy study. CDR3 nucleotide sequence: TGTGCCAGCAGCCAAGGCCGGGGGAGCAGGTTGAGTTTTTCCTATGGCTACACCTTC. This translates into CASSQGRGSRLSFSYGYTF.